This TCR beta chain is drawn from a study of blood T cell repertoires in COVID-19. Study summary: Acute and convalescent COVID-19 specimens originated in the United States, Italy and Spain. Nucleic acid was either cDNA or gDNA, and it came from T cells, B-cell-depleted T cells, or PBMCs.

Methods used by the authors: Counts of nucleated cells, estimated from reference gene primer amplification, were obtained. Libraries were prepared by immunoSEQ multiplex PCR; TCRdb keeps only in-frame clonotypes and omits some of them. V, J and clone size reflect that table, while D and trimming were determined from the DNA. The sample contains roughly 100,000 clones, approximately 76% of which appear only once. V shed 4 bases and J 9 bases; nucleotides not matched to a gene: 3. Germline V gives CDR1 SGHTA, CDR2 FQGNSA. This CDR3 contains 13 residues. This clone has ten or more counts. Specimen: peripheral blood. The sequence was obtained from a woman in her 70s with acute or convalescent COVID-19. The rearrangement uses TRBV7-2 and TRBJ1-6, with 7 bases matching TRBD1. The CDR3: CASSSDRVSPLHF. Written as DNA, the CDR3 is TGTGCCAGCAGCTCCGACAGGGTTTCACCCCTCCACTTT.